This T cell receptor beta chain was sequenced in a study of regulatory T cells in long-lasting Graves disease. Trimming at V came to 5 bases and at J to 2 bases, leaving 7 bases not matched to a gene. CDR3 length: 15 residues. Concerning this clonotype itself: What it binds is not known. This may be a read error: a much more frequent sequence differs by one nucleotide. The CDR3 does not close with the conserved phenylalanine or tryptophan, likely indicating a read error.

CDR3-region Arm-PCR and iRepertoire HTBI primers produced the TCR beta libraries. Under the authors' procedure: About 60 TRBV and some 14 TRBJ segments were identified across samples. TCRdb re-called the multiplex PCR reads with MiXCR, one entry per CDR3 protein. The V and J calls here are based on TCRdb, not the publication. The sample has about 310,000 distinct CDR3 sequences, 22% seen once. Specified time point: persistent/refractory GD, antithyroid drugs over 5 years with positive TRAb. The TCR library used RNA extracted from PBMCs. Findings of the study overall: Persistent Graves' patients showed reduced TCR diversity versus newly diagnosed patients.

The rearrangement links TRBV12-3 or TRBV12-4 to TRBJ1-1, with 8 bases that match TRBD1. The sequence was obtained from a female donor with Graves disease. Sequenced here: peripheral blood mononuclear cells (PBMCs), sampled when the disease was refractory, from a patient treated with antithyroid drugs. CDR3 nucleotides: TGTGCCAGCAGTCAGGGGGCTACCATTAACACTGAAGCTTTCCTT. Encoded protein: CASSQGATINTEAFL.